This TCR beta chain is from a study of blood T cell repertoires in COVID-19. Germline V gene lookup returns CDR1 PRHDT and CDR2 FYEKMQ (reference sequence). The J segment lost 3 bases and the V segment lost 7 bases, leaving 6 bases of the junction unmatched. The CDR3 has 15 residues. This clone was seen a handful of times. In the authors' methods: Reference gene primer amplification gave estimated nucleated cell counts. Repertoires were generated with immunoSEQ multiplex PCR, while TCRdb's copy carries only in-frame clones and drops some. That table gives V, J and clone size, and the DNA gave D and trimming. Among about 85,000 clones listed, about 90% were seen once.

The chain joins TRBV13 to TRBJ2-1, with 10 bases identical to TRBD1. The TCR was taken from a woman of 80 years or more with active or convalescent COVID-19. What was sequenced was peripheral blood. The CDR3 region is CASNQRTGGYNEQFF. The CDR3 bases are TGTGCCAGCAACCAACGGACAGGGGGCTACAATGAGCAGTTCTTC. Full variable domain (rest looked up from reference TRBV13 and TRBJ2-1): AAGVIQSPRHLIKEKRETATLKCYPIPRHDTVYWYQQGPGQDPQFLISFYEKMQSDKGSIPDRFSAQQFSDYHSELNMSSLELGDSALYFCASNQRTGGYNEQFFGPGTRLTVL.